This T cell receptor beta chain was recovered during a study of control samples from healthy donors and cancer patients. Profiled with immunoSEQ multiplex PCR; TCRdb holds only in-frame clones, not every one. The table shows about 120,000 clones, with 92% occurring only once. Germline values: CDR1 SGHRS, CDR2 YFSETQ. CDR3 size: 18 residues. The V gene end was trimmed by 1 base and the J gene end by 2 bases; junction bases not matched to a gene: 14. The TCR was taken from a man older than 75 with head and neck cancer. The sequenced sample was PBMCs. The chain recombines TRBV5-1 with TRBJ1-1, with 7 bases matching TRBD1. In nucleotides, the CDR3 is TGCGCCAGCAGCTTGAGGGCCCAGTCAGGGGGGTTAAACACTGAAGCTTTCTTT. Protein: CASSLRAQSGGLNTEAFF.